This T cell receptor beta chain stems from a study of cytomegalovirus exposure and HLA in healthy donors. General study findings and limits: A subsequent analysis found that TCR clusters from the first cohort also tended to co-occur in the 120 or so validation repertoires, with approximately 95% of cluster scores above 0.

Worth noting for this clone: What it binds is not known.

Here immunoSEQ multiplex PCR was the method, and the copy in TCRdb shows in-frame clones only, minus some. This sample has about 110,000 clones, with almost 96% found just once. The CDR3 sequence is 16 residues long. V was clipped by 7 bases and J by 4 bases, with 17 bases between them. Per the germline V gene, CDR1 is MDHEN and CDR2 is SYDVKM. J is TRBJ1-6 and V is TRBV28; D perhaps matches TRBD1 (5 bases). The source material was PBMCs. The sequence came from a woman between 18 and 30 years old in good health and CMV-seronegative. For the CDR3, the DNA is TGTGCCAGCAAACCCAGCGGGGCCGAATATAATTCACCCCTCCACTTT. The encoded protein is CASKPSGAEYNSPLHF.